The 14 T cell receptor beta chains listed next were all sequenced from one sample in a study of siplizumab effects on memory and regulatory T cells. TCRdb's table, derived via immunoSEQ multiplex PCR, lists solely in-frame clones and lacks some. The sample lists some 100,000 clones; 93% were seen once. The sequenced sample consisted of CD8+ T cells sorted from blood. These TCRs come from a human donor in good health.

This clone was counted a single time. The rearrangement links TRBV5-6 to TRBJ2-2, with 9 bases aligning to TRBD1. This CDR3 has 19 amino acids. The V and J ends lost 0 bases and 5 bases, in that order; junction bases with no gene match: 14. CDR1 is SGHDT and CDR2 is YYEEEE in the germline V gene. The CDR3, as DNA: TGTGCCAGCAGCTTGGACGGAGCGGACAGGGGTGAAGGTACCGGGGAGCTGTTTTTT. It is translated as CASSLDGADRGEGTGELFF.

The chain has TRBV5-4 and TRBJ1-6, with D maybe TRBD1 (6 bases). CDR1 is SGHNT, CDR2 YYREEE, per germline (reference sequence). V gave up 7 bases and J gave up 5 bases, with 13 bases separating them. The CDR3 consists of 14 residues. CDR3 protein: CASGERGNNSPLHF. Here the CDR3 DNA reads TGTGCCAGCGGCGAGAGGGGGAATAATTCACCCCTCCACTTT.

The rearrangement joins TRBV5-1 to TRBJ1-1, with 7 positions matching TRBD1. CDR1 is SGHRS, CDR2 YFSETQ, per germline. After removal of 5 bases from V and 4 bases from J, the junction contained 5 bases not matched to a gene. The CDR3 extends over 13 amino acids. CDR3 loop: CASRTGYGTEAFF. In DNA form, the CDR3 reads TGCGCCAGCAGGACAGGGTATGGCACTGAAGCTTTCTTT.

The rearrangement uses TRBV5-4 and TRBJ1-2; D not certain. The germline V gene has CDR1 SGHNT and CDR2 YYREEE (reference sequence). V lost 2 bases to trimming and J lost 0 bases, with 8 bases between them. This CDR3 has 14 residues. The CDR3 here is CASSFQETNYGYTF. In DNA, the CDR3 is TGTGCCAGCAGCTTCCAGGAGACTAACTATGGCTACACCTTC.

This chain joins TRBV7-2 and TRBJ1-1, with 8 bases fitting TRBD1. The CDR3 sequence is 15 residues long. The germline CDR1 and CDR2 sequences are SGHTA and FQGNSA. Trimming removed 2 bases from V and 4 bases from J; junction bases left unmatched: 6. Here the CDR3 reads CASSLPQGAGTEAFF. The DNA of the CDR3 is TGTGCCAGCAGCTTACCGCAGGGGGCCGGCACTGAAGCTTTCTTT.

The sample holds one count of this clone. The rearrangement joins TRBV2 to TRBJ1-4; D not resolved. The germline CDR1 and CDR2 sequences are SNHLY and FYNNEI. V lost 4 bases, J lost 7 bases, and 19 bases lay in between. This CDR3 has 16 amino acids. CDR3 in DNA: TGTGCCAGCAGTGCTGTTGATCGAGGGTTGGGTGAAAAACTGTTTTTT. Its protein product is CASSAVDRGLGEKLFF. The full variable domain, with the rest looked up from reference TRBV2 and TRBJ1-4, is EPEVTQTPSHQVTQMGQEVILRCVPISNHLYFYWYRQILGQKVEFLVSFYNNEISEKSEIFDDQFSVERPDGSNFTLKIRSTKLEDSAMYFCASSAVDRGLGEKLFFGSGTQLSVL.

V usage is TRBV9 and J usage is TRBJ2-3, with unresolved D. Per the germline V gene, CDR1 is SGDLS and CDR2 is YYNGEE. The CDR3 is 12 residues long. Trimming removed 2 bases at V and 5 bases at J, with 6 bases between. The chain's CDR3 is CASSVVGDTQYF. DNA of the CDR3: TGTGCCAGCAGCGTGGTGGGAGATACGCAGTATTTT.

This chain links TRBV27 with TRBJ2-3; D unclear. The CDR3 spans 11 residues. Trimming took 8 bases from V and 2 from J, leaving 5 bases between them. Germline CDR1 and CDR2: MNHEY and SMNVEV (reference sequence). The CDR3 DNA sequence: TGTGCCAGCCAGAACACAGATACGCAGTATTTT. This translates into CASQNTDTQYF.

V is TRBV9 and J is TRBJ2-5; 8 bases are a match to TRBD2. The CDR3 has 16 amino acids. The V gene end was trimmed by 4 bases and the J gene end by 2 bases; junction bases not matched to a gene: 10. Per the germline V gene, CDR1 is SGDLS and CDR2 is YYNGEE. The CDR3 coding sequence is TGTGCCAGCAGCCTGCTAGCGGGCATAGGGCAAGAGACCCAGTACTTC. It translates to CASSLLAGIGQETQYF.

This rearrangement joins TRBV6-5 to TRBJ2-1; weak D call: TRBD1 (6 bases). Germline V gene lookup returns CDR1 MNHEY and CDR2 SVGAGI. The CDR3 has 15 amino acids. V was shortened by 6 bases and J by 4 bases, with 16 bases between the two germline ends. The CDR3: CASSLKTGLYNEQFF. CDR3 in DNA: TGTGCCAGCAGCTTAAAAACAGGGTTGTACAATGAGCAGTTCTTC.

The chain couples TRBV7-9 to TRBJ2-1; a possible D gene is TRBD1 (8 bases). Trimming pared 6 bases from V and 0 bases from J, leaving 15 bases between. CDR3 length equals 16 residues. CDR1 is SEHNR, CDR2 FQNEAQ, per germline (reference sequence). CDR3 sequence (DNA): TGTGCCAGCAGGCCAGGGGGCGGGAGCTCCTACAATGAGCAGTTCTTC. Translation: CASRPGGGSSYNEQFF.

V usage is TRBV6-6 and J usage is TRBJ1-1, with a weak D call TRBD1 (6 bases). This CDR3 is 14 amino acids long. The germline V gene has CDR1 MNHNY and CDR2 SVGAGI (reference sequence). Trimming removed 7 bases at V and 4 bases at J, with 16 bases between. CDR3 coding DNA: TGTGCCAGCATCGACAGGTGGGAACTCACTGAAGCTTTCTTT. Translated: CASIDRWELTEAFF.

The chain recombines TRBV29-1 with TRBJ2-2; D ambiguous. This CDR3 region has 13 residues. The V end was cut by 7 bases, the J end by 1 base, with 10 bases between. Per germline, CDR1 SQVTM and CDR2 ANQGSEA. CDR3 amino acids: CSASTENTGELFF. CDR3 sequence (DNA): TGCAGCGCCAGTACAGAGAACACCGGGGAGCTGTTTTTT.

This clone has just one count. The chain joins TRBV7-9 to TRBJ2-2; D is possibly TRBD1 or TRBD2 (5 bases each). Germline CDR1 reads SEHNR; CDR2 reads FQNEAQ (reference sequence). The CDR3 has 16 amino acids. Trimming pared 5 bases from V and 4 bases from J, leaving 17 bases between. CDR3: CASSHNLRGITGELFF. CDR3 sequence (DNA): TGTGCCAGCAGCCATAACCTCCGGGGCATCACCGGGGAGCTGTTTTTT.